This T cell receptor beta chain is drawn from a study of CD8 T cells in ankylosing spondylitis. V lost 7 bases to trimming and J lost 6 bases; unmatched junction nucleotides: 6. This CDR3 has 14 residues. CDR1 and CDR2 from the germline V gene are MNHNS and SASEGT. General study results and limits: It appeared that ankylosing spondylitis blood was characterized by a TCR beta motif of several highly homologous variants.

About this clonotype: Its antigen is undetermined.

TCRdb re-called the 5' RACE reads with MiXCR, one entry per CDR3 protein. The table has about 540,000 distinct CDR3 sequences, roughly an eighth seen once; the top ten hold around 7%. The V gene is TRBV6-1, the J gene TRBJ2-2; TRBD1 aligns across 9 bases. This receptor was obtained from a male donor with ankylosing spondylitis. Sequencing input: blood, either unsorted or a sorted T cell fraction (not recorded which). The CDR3 DNA sequence: TGTGCCAGCATAAGGGGACAGGGCCCCGGGGAGCTGTTTTTT. This codes for CASIRGQGPGELFF.